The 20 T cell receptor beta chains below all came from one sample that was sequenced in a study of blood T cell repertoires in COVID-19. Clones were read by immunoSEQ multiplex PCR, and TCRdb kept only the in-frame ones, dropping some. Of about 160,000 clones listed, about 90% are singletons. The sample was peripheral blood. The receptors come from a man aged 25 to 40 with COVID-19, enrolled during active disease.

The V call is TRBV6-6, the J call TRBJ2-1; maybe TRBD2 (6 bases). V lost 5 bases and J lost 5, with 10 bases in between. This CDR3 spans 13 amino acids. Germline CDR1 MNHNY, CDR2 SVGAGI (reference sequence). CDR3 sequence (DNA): TGTGCCAGCAGTCGGGAGTGGGACAATGAGCAGTTCTTC. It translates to CASSREWDNEQFF.

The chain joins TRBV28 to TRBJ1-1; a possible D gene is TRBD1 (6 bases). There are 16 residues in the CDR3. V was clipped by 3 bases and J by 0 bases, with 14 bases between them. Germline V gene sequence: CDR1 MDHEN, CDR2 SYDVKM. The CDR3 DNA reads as TGTGCCAGCAGTTTCTTGGGGACACCTATGAACACTGAAGCTTTCTTT. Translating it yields CASSFLGTPMNTEAFF.

The CDR3 spells CASSLEAGGGNTIYF. The CDR3 DNA reads as TGTGCCAGCAGCTTAGAGGCAGGGGGCGGAAACACCATATATTTT. The gene calls are TRBV7-2 and TRBJ1-3, with 8 bases matching TRBD1. Losses at the gene ends were 1 base for V and 4 bases for J; bases not matched to a gene: 3. The CDR3 covers 15 residues. Germline-derived CDR1 and CDR2 are SGHTA and FQGNSA.

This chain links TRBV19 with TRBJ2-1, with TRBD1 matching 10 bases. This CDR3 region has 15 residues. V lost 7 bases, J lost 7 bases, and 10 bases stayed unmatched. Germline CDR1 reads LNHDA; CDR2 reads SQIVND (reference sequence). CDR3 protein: CASTVGDRGGNEQFF. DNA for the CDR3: TGTGCCAGTACCGTCGGGGACAGGGGAGGTAATGAGCAGTTCTTC.

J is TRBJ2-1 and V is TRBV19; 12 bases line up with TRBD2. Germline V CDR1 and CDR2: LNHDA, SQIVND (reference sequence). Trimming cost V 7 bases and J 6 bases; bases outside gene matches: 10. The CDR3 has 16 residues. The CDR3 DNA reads TGTGCCAGTAACCTAGGACTAGCGGGAAGGTCCAATGAGCAGTTCTTC. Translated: CASNLGLAGRSNEQFF.

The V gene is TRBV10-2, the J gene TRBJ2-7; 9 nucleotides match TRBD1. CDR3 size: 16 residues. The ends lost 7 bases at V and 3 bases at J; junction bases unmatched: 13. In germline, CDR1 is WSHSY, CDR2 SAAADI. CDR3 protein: CASKKTGGKGNYEQYF. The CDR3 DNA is TGCGCCAGCAAAAAAACAGGGGGCAAGGGTAACTACGAGCAGTACTTC.

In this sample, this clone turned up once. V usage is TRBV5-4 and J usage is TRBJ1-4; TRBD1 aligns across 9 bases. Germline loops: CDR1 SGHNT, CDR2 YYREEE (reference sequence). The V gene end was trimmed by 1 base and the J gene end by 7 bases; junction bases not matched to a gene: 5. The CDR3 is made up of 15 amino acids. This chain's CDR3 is CASSLRVTGGEKLFF. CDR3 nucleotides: TGTGCCAGCAGCTTGAGGGTGACAGGGGGTGAAAAACTGTTTTTT.

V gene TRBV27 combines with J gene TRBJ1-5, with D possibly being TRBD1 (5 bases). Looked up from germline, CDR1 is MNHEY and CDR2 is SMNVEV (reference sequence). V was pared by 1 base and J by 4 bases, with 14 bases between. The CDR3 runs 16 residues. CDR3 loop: CASSLFWGETNQPQHF. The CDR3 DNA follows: TGTGCCAGCAGTTTATTTTGGGGGGAAACTAATCAGCCCCAGCATTTT.

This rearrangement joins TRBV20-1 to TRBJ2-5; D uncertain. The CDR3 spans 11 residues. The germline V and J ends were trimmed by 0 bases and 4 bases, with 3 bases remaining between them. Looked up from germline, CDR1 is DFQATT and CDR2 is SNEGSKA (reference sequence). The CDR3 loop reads CSARDRETQYF. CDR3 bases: TGCAGTGCTAGAGATAGAGAGACCCAGTACTTC.

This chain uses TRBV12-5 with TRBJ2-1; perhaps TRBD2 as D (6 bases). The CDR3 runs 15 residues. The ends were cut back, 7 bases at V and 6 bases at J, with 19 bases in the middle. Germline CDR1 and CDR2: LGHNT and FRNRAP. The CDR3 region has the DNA TGTGCTAGTGCCTTGGGAGTAGCGGCCGGCAATGAGCAGTTCTTC. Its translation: CASALGVAAGNEQFF.

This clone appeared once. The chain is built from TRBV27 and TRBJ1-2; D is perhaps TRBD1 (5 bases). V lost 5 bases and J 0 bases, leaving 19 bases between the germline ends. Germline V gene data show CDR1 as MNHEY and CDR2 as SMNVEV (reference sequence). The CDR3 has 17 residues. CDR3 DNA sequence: TGTGCCAGCAGTATGTCAGGGATCTGGAGGGCTAACTATGGCTACACCTTC. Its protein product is CASSMSGIWRANYGYTF.

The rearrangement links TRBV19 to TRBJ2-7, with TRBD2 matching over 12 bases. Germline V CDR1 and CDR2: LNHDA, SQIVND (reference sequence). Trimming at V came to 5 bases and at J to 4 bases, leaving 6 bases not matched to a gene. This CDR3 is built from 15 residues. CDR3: CASSVGLAGRYEQYF. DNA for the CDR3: TGTGCCAGTAGTGTTGGACTAGCGGGGAGGTACGAGCAGTACTTC.

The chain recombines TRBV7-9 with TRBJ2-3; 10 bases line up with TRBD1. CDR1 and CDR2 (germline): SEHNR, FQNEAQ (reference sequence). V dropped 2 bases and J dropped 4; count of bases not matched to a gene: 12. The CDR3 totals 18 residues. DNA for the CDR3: TGTGCCAGCAGCTTAAAAGGCCGGACGGGACAGGGGTCAGATACGCAGTATTTT. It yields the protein CASSLKGRTGQGSDTQYF.

The CDR3 region is CASSSQRLDTDTQYF. DNA of the CDR3: TGTGCCAGCAGCTCCCAACGCTTAGACACAGATACGCAGTATTTT. The J gene is TRBJ2-3, the V gene TRBV7-2; no clear D. CDR1 is SGHTA and CDR2 is FQGNSA in the germline V gene. The CDR3 contains 15 residues. The V end was cut by 4 bases, the J end by 2 bases, with 13 bases between.

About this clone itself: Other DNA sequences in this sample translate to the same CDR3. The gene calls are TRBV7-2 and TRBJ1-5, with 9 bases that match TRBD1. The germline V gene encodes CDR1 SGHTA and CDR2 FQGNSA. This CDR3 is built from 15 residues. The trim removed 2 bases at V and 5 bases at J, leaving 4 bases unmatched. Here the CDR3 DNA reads TGTGCCAGCAGCTTAAGACAGGGGGGCGATCAGCCCCAGCATTTT. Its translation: CASSLRQGGDQPQHF.

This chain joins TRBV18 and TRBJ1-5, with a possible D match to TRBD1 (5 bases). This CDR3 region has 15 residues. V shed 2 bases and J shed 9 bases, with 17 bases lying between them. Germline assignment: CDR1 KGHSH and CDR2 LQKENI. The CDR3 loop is CASSPEQSAGGPQHF. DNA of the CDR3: TGTGCCAGCTCACCAGAACAGTCCGCCGGGGGGCCCCAGCATTTT.

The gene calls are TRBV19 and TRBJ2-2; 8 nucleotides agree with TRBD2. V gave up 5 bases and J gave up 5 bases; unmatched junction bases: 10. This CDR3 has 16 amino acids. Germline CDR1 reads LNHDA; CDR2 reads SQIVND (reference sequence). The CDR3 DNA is TGTGCCAGTAGTCCGTTAGCGGGGACGGTTACCGGGGAGCTGTTTTTT. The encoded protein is CASSPLAGTVTGELFF.

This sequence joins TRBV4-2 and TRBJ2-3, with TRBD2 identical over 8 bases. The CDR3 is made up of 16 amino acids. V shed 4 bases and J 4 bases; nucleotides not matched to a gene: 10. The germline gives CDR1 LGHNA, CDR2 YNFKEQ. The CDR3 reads CASSPQGSGVSDTQYF. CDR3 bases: TGTGCCAGCAGCCCCCAGGGTAGCGGGGTGTCAGATACGCAGTATTTT.

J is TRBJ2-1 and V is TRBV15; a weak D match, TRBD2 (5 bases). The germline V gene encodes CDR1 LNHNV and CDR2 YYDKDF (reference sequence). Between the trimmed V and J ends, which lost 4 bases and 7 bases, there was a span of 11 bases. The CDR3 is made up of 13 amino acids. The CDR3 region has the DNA TGTGCCACCAGCAATATTCGAGGGAATGAGCAGTTCTTC. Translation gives CATSNIRGNEQFF.

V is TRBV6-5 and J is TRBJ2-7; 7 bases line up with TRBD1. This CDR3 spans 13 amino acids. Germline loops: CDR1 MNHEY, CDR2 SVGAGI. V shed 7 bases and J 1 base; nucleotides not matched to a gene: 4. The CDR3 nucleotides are TGTGCCAGCATCCGGGACAGTTCCTACGAGCAGTACTTC. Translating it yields CASIRDSSYEQYF.